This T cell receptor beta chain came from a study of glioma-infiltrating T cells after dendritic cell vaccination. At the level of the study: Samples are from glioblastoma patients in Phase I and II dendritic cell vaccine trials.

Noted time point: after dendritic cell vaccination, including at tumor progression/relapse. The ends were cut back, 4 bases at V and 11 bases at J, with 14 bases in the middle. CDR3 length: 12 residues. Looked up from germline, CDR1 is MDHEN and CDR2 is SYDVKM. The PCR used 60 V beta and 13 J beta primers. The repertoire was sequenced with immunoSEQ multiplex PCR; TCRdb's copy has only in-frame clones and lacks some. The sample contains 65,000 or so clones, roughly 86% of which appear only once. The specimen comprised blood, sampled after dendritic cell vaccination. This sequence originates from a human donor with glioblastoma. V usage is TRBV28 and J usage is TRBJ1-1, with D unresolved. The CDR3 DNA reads TGTGCCAGCAGTTCCGGCCCAACCGGGGCTTTCTTT. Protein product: CASSSGPTGAFF.